This T cell receptor beta chain emerged from a study of T-cell memory formation after mild COVID-19. Study results and limitations: From day 15 to 85, contracting clones were balanced between CD4 and CD8, whereas later expanders leaned toward CD4+. Nothing showed for sure that second-wave clones peaking on day 37 were SARS-CoV-2 specific.

One entry per CDR3 protein results from TCRdb running MiXCR on the 5' RACE reads. Of 130,000 to 150,000 distinct CDR3 sequences in the sample, roughly 6.3% were seen once. This clonotype was seen a handful of times. The antigen is undetermined. The source material was PBMCs or a T cell subset sorted from them (not recorded which). This clonotype was obtained from an adult woman who had mild COVID-19 (a few samples of this study predate the infection). Cell type and time point are not known.

CDR3 in amino acids: CASSDSGRAAGANVLTF. The DNA for the CDR3 is TGTGCCAGCAGTGACAGCGGGAGGGCCGCTGGGGCCAACGTCCTGACTTTC. V is TRBV6-1 and J is TRBJ2-6; the match to TRBD2 covers 10 bases. Germline CDR1 is MNHNS and CDR2 is SASEGT. This CDR3 region has 17 residues. V was clipped by 3 bases and J by 2 bases; unmatched bases: 4.